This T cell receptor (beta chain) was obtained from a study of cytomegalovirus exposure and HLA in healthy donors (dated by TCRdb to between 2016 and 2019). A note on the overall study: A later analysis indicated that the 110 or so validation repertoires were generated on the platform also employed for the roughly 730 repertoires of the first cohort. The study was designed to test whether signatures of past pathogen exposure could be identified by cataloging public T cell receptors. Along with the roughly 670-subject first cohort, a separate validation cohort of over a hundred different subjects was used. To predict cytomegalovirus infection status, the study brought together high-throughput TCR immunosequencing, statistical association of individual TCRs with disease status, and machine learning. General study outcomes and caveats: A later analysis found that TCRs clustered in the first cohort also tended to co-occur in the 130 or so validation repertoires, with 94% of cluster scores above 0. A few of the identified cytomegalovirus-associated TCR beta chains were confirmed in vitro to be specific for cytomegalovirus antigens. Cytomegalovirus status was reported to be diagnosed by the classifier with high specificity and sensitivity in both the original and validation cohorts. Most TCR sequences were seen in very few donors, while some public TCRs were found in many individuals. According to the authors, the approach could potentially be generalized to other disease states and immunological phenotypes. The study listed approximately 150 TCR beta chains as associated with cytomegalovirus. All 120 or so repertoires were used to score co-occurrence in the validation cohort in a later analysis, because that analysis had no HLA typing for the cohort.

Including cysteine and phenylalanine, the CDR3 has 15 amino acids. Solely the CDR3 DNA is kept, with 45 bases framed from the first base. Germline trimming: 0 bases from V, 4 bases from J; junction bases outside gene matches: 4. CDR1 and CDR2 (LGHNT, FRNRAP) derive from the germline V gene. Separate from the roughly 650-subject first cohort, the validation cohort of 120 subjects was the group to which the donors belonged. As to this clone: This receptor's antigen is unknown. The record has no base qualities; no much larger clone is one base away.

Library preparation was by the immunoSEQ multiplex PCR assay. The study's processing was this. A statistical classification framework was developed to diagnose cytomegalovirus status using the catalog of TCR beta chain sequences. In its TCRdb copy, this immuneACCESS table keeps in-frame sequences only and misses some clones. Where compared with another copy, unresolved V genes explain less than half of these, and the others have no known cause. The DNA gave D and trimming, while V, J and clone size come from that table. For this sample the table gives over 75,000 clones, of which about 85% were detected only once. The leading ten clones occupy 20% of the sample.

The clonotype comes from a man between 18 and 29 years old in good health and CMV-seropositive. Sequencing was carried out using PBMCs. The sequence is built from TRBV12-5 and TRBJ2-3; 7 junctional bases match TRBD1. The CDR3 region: CASGLVRGGADTQYF. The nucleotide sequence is TGTGCTAGTGGTTTGGTACGAGGGGGCGCAGATACGCAGTATTTT.